This T cell receptor beta chain was found in a study of blood T cell repertoires in COVID-19. Overall study context: The United States, Italy and Spain provided the acute and convalescent COVID-19 samples.

Assay used: immunoSEQ multiplex PCR; TCRdb lists only in-frame clones, some missing. The sample records some 270,000 clones, less than 95% being singletons. The CDR3 runs to 16 residues. V lost 4 bases, J lost 5 bases, and 12 bases stayed unmatched. Germline V gene lookup returns CDR1 LGHDT and CDR2 YNNKEL (reference sequence). Shortly before study entry, within 2 weeks, exposed participants had met a COVID-19 case. The TCR was taken from a man aged 35 to 55 who had been exposed to COVID-19. The V call is TRBV3-1 (or the pseudogene TRBV3-2), the J call TRBJ2-7; 9 bases line up with TRBD2. Material: PBMCs or T cells enriched from blood (not recorded which). The chain's CDR3 is CASSREVIAGENEQYF. CDR3 coding DNA: TGTGCCAGCAGCCGGGAAGTAATAGCGGGAGAGAACGAGCAGTACTTC.